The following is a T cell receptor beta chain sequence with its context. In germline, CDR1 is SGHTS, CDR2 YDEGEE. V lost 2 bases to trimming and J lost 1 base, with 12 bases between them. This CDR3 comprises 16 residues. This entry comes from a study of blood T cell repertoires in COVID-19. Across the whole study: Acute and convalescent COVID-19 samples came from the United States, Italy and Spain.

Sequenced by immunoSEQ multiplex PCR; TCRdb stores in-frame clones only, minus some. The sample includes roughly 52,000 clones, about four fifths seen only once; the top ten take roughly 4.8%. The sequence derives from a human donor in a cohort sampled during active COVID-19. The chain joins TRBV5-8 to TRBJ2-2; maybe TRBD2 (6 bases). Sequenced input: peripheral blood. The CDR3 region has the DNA TGTGCCAGCAGCTTTGGGGGAGGTGTGAACACCGGGGAGCTGTTTTTT. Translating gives CASSFGGGVNTGELFF.